The clone carrying this TCR beta chain was observed a handful of times. Its target is not known. Germline V gene lookup returns CDR1 MNHNY and CDR2 SVGAGI (reference sequence). This CDR3 has 17 residues. V gave up 0 bases and J gave up 7 bases; unmatched junction bases: 9. The source of the sample is a study of blood T cells in healthy people across ages. Points from the study as a whole: While age rose, TCR beta diversity per million T cells dropped in a roughly linear way. CMV infection status of these donors was not known.

A sample-barcoded 5' primer and a J-beta primer mix were used in a second PCR of roughly 6 to 11 cycles. Every cDNA molecule bore a tag from a template-switch adaptor containing 12 random nucleotides. The yield of each sample was at least 3 million CDR3-containing paired-end reads. TCRdb reanalysed the 5' RACE reads using MiXCR and keeps one entry per CDR3 protein. This table has about 1,600,000 distinct CDR3 sequences, 42% appearing once. The sample consisted of blood. The chain carries TRBV6-6 and TRBJ2-2; 9 bases match TRBD1. The sequence was obtained from a woman aged 18-29 years in good health. The CDR3 DNA reads as TGTGCCAGCAGTTACTCGATAGGACAGGGGCTTGACGGGGAGCTGTTTTTT. This encodes CASSYSIGQGLDGELFF.